What follows are 9 T cell receptor beta chains derived from one specimen sequenced in a study of neurological immune-mediated disorders. TCRdb re-called the 5' RACE reads through MiXCR, storing one row per CDR3 protein. The repertoire holds some 60,000 distinct CDR3 sequences, with around 10% as singletons. Time point of the sample: longitudinal time-point 2. Sample: PBMCs. The receptors come from a young man in good health.

This clonotype has a count of ten or more. J is TRBJ2-4 and V is TRBV28; no definite D call. In germline, CDR1 is MDHEN, CDR2 SYDVKM. V was clipped by 6 bases and J by 9 bases, with 12 bases between them. This CDR3 region has 12 residues. The CDR3 bases are TGTGCCAGCAGGTCTAGTTCTTTCATTCAGTACTTC. It encodes CASRSSSFIQYF.

This clonotype was observed at least ten times. The chain couples TRBV9 to TRBJ1-6, with 8 bases aligning to TRBD1. V trimming: 4 bases; J trimming: 8 bases; junction bases outside the gene matches: 11. The CDR3 covers 16 residues. CDR1 is SGDLS, CDR2 YYNGEE, per germline. CDR3 DNA: TGTGCCAGCAGCCCGGAGGGAACAGGGGGATATTCACCCCTCCACTTT. Translated, it gives CASSPEGTGGYSPLHF.

This clonotype was seen many times. J is TRBJ2-1 and V is TRBV24-1, with TRBD1 matching over 9 bases. The CDR3 spans 17 residues. Trimming cost V 4 bases and J 5 bases; bases outside gene matches: 11. Germline V gene lookup returns CDR1 KGHDR and CDR2 SFDVKD. CDR3 nucleotide sequence: TGTGCCACCAGTGAATCCCCGGGACAGGGACTGAACAATGAGCAGTTCTTC. Translated, it gives CATSESPGQGLNNEQFF.

This clonotype was recorded at least ten times. This chain joins TRBV28 and TRBJ2-7; TRBD1 matches at 8 bases. The CDR3 totals 14 residues. The V segment lost 6 bases and the J segment 3 bases; nucleotides outside the gene matches: 7. CDR1 MDHEN and CDR2 SYDVKM come from the germline V gene. The CDR3 loop is CASSTGTGVYEQYF. CDR3 nucleotide sequence: TGTGCCAGCAGCACCGGGACAGGAGTCTACGAGCAGTACTTC.

This clonotype was detected ten times or more. The CDR3: CASSGAGTLKGEQYF. The CDR3 DNA reads as TGTGCCAGCAGTGGCGCCGGGACCCTAAAGGGAGAGCAGTACTTC. This rearrangement joins TRBV27 to TRBJ2-7, with D perhaps assigned TRBD1 or TRBD2 (5 bases each). Trimming cost V 5 bases and J 7 bases, with 21 bases left between them. CDR3 size: 15 residues. The V gene's germline CDR1 is MNHEY and CDR2 SMNVEV (reference sequence).

This clonotype occurred many times. This sequence joins TRBV9 and TRBJ2-5; no clear D gene. This CDR3 is 14 amino acids long. Germline assignment: CDR1 SGDLS and CDR2 YYNGEE. With 0 bases removed from V and 5 bases from J, the gap between germline ends came to 11 bases. The CDR3 loop reads CASSVDVTLETQYF. Written as DNA, the CDR3 is TGTGCCAGCAGCGTAGATGTTACTTTGGAGACCCAGTACTTC.

Many counts were recorded for this clonotype. The V and J genes are TRBV12-3 or TRBV12-4 and TRBJ2-3; D ambiguous. V was shortened by 6 bases and J by 2 bases, with 3 bases between the two germline ends. The CDR3 runs to 11 residues. CDR3 protein: CASRITDTQYF. The CDR3 DNA reads TGTGCCAGCAGGATCACAGATACGCAGTATTTT.

As concerns this clonotype: A single base separates this from a much larger clone, so it may be a read error. This chain joins TRBV6-6 and TRBJ2-2, with TRBD2 matching 7 bases. Germline V lookup: CDR1 MNHNY, CDR2 SVGAGI (reference sequence). Trimming at V came to 8 bases and at J to 7 bases, leaving 10 bases not matched to a gene. The CDR3 totals 14 residues. CDR3 in amino acids: CASGPAGNVGELFF. In nucleotides, the CDR3 is TGTGCCAGCGGGCCAGCGGGGAATGTCGGGGAGCTGTTTTTT.

This clonotype has a count of ten or more. The CDR3 DNA reads TGCGCCAGCAGCTTGGGGATAGGGAGCACGAACACTGAAGCTTTCTTT. This encodes CASSLGIGSTNTEAFF. This chain uses TRBV5-1 with TRBJ1-1; D ambiguous. The germline CDR1 and CDR2 sequences are SGHRS and YFSETQ. The V gene lost 0 bases and the J gene lost 1 base, with 13 bases spanning the gap. This CDR3 has 16 amino acids.